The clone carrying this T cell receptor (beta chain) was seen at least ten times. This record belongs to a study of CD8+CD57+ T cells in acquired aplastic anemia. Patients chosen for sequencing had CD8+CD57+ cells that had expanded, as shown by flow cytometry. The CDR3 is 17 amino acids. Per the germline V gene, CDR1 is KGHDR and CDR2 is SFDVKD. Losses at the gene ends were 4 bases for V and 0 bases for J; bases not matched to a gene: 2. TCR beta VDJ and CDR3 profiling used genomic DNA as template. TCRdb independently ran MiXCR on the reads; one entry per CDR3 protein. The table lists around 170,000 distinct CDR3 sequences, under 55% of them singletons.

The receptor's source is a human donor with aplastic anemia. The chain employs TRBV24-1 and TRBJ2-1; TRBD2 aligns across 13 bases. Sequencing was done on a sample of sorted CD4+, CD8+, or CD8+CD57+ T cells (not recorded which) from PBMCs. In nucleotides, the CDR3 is TGTGCCACCAGTGACCGGACTAGCGGGAGCTCCTACAATGAGCAGTTCTTC. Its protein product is CATSDRTSGSSYNEQFF.